This T cell receptor beta chain derives from a study of Graves' ophthalmopathy and Graves' hyperthyroidism. Beta-chain TCR CDR3 regions were amplified from RNA transcripts. First-round RT-PCR employed HTBI primers, with a second-round multiplex PCR after it. TCRdb re-called the multiplex PCR reads through MiXCR, storing one row per CDR3 protein. The sample consists of roughly 350,000 distinct CDR3 sequences, approximately 17% of them appearing once. The length of the CDR3 is 12 residues. Trimming stripped 2 bases from V and 0 bases from J, with 4 bases between. Germline-derived CDR1 and CDR2 are DFQATT and SNEGSKA (reference sequence).

The rearrangement joins TRBV20-1 to TRBJ1-2; D is uncertain. The sequence was collected from an adult woman with stable Graves' hyperthyroidism. The specimen sequenced was peripheral blood. The CDR3 nucleotides are TGCAGTGCTAGATGGGCTAACTATGGCTACACCTTC. It encodes CSARWANYGYTF.